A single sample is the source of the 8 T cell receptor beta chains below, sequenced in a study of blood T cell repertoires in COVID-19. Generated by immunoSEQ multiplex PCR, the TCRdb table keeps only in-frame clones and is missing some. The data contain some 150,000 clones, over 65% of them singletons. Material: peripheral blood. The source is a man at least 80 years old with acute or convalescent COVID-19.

CDR3 protein: CASSHYQRGRHEQYF. The CDR3 DNA follows: TGTGCCAGCAGCCATTACCAGCGGGGGCGCCACGAGCAGTACTTC. The chain employs TRBV3-1 (or the pseudogene TRBV3-2) and TRBJ2-7; 8 nucleotides align to TRBD2. Germline lookup yields CDR1 LGHDT and CDR2 YNNKEL (reference sequence). The ends lost 3 bases at V and 5 bases at J; junction bases unmatched: 9. The CDR3 is 15 amino acids.

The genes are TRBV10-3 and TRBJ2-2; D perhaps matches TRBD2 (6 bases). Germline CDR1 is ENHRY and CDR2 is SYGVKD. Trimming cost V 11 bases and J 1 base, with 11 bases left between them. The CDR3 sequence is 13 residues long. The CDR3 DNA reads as TGTGCCTTATCCGGGGGGAACACCGGGGAGCTGTTTTTT. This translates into CALSGGNTGELFF.

For the CDR3, the DNA is TGTGCCAGTAGTATAGTTGGGGCGTGGGCAGAAGCCAATCAGCCCCAGCATTTT. Residues: CASSIVGAWAEANQPQHF. This chain uses TRBV19 with TRBJ1-5; tentatively, D is TRBD1 (5 bases). The germline CDR1 and CDR2 sequences are LNHDA and SQIVND (reference sequence). V lost 1 base and J lost 3, with 19 bases in between. The CDR3 runs to 18 residues.

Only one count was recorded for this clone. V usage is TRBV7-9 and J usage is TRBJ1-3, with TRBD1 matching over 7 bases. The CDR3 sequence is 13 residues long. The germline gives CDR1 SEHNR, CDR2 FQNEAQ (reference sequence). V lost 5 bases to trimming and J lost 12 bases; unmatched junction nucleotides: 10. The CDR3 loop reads CASSQGTASVIYF. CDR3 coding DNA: TGTGCCAGCAGCCAAGGGACAGCCTCGGTCATATATTTT. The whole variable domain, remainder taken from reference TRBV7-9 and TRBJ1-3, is DTGVSQNPRHKITKRGQNVTFRCDPISEHNRLYWYRQTLGQGPEFLTYFQNEAQLEKSRLLSDRFSAERPKGSFSTLEIQRTEQGDSAMYLCASSQGTASVIYFGEGSWLTVV.

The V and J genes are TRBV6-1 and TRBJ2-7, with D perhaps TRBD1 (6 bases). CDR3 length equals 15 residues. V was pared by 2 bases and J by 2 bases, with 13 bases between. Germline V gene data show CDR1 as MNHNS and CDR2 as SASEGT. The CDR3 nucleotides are TGTGCCAGCAGTGAATTTGCCAGGGGAACCTACGAGCAGTACTTC. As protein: CASSEFARGTYEQYF.

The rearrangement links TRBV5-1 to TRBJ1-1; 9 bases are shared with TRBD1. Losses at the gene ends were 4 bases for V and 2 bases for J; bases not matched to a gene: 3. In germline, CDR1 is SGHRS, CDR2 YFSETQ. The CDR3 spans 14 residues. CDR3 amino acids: CASSKDRGNTEAFF. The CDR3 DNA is TGCGCCAGCAGCAAGGACAGGGGAAACACTGAAGCTTTCTTT.

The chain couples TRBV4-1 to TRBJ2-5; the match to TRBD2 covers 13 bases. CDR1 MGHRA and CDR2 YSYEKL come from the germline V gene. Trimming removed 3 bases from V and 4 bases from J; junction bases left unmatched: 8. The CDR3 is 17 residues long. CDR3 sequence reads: CASSQGTSGASGETQYF. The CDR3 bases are TGCGCCAGCAGCCAGGGGACTAGCGGGGCCTCTGGAGAGACCCAGTACTTC.

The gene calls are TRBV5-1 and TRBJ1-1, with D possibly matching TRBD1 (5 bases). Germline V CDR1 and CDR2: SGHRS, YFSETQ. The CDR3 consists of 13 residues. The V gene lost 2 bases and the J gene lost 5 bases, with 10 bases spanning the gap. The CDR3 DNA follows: TGCGCCAGCAGCTTCGGGGGTGGGACTGAAGCTTTCTTT. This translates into CASSFGGGTEAFF. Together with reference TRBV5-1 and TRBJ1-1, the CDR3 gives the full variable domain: KAGVTQTPRYLIKTRGQQVTLSCSPISGHRSVSWYQQTPGQGLQFLFEYFSETQRNKGNFPGRFSGRQFSNSRSEMNVSTLELGDSALYLCASSFGGGTEAFFGQGTRLTVV.